This T cell receptor beta chain was recovered during a study of T cell responses to AZD1222 COVID-19 vaccine. Study background: Some second doses came at about 4 weeks and others at about 12 weeks; these were pooled.

Findings of the study overall: The study found Spike-specific TCR breadth and depth rose after two AZD1222 doses. Clonal diversity may have been underestimated, and the donors were mostly white British, with more females than males. Nearly half of the spike-specific TCRs reportedly recognize variant regions that carry no mutations.

Assay: immunoSEQ multiplex PCR; the TCRdb copy retains only in-frame clones and omits some. The profile shows around 50,000 clones, 80% to 90% of them singletons. Trimming at V came to 4 bases and at J to 2 bases, leaving 5 bases not matched to a gene. The length of the CDR3 is 15 residues. Per germline, CDR1 SGDLS and CDR2 YYNGEE. As for this clone: Its antigen remains unidentified.

The input for sequencing was peripheral blood, taken on day 0 of AZD1222 vaccination. This sequence joins TRBV9 and TRBJ1-3, with TRBD1 matching 8 bases. The sequence was obtained from an adult in good health. CDR3 in amino acids: CASSIQTGAGNTIYF. The CDR3 DNA is TGTGCCAGCAGCATACAGACAGGGGCTGGAAACACCATATATTTT. The whole variable domain, remainder taken from reference TRBV9 and TRBJ1-3, is DSGVTQTPKHLITATGQRVTLRCSPRSGDLSVYWYQQSLDQGLQFLIQYYNGEERAKGNILERFSAQQFPDLHSELNLSSLELGDSALYFCASSIQTGAGNTIYFGEGSWLTVV.